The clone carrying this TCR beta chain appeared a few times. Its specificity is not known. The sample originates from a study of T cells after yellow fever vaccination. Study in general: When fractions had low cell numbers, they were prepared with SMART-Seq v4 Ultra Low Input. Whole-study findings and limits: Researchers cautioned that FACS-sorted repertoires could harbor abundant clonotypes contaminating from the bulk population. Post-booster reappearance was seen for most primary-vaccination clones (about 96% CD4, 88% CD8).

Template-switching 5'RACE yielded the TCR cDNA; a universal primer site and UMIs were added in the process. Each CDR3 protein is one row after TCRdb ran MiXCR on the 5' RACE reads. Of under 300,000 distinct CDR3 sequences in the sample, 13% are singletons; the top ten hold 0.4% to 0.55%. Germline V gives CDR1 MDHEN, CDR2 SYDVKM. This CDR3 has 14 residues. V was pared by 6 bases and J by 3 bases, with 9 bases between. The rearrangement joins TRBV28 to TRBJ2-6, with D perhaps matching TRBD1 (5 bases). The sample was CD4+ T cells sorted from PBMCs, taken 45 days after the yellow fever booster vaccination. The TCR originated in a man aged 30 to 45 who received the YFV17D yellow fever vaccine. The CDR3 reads CASSRAGGANVLTF. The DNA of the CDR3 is TGTGCCAGCAGCAGGGCTGGTGGGGCCAACGTCCTGACTTTC.